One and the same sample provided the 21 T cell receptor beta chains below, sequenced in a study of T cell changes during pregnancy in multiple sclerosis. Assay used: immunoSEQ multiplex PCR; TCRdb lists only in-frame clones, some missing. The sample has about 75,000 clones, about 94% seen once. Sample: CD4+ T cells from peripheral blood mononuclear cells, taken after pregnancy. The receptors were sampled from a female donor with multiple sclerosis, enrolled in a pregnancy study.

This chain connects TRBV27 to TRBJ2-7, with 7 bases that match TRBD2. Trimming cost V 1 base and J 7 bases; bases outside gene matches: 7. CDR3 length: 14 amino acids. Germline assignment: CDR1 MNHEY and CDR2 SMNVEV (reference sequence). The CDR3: CASSLYSGAGEQYF. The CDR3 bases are TGTGCCAGCAGTTTATACTCGGGAGCGGGGGAGCAGTACTTC.

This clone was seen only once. CDR3 sequence (DNA): TGCAGTGCAAGACAGGACTACGAGCAGTACTTC. This sequence encodes CSARQDYEQYF. The gene calls are TRBV20-1 and TRBJ2-7; tentatively, D is TRBD1 (6 bases). Germline-derived CDR1 and CDR2 are DFQATT and SNEGSKA (reference sequence). The CDR3 runs 11 residues. Trimming cost V 6 bases and J 3 bases, with 9 bases left between them.

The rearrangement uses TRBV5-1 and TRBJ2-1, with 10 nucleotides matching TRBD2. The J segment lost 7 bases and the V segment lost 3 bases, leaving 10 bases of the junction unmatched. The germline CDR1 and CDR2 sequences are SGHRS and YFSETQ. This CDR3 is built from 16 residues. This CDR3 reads CASSSIVSGRANEQFF. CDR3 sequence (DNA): TGCGCCAGCAGCTCTATTGTAAGCGGGAGGGCTAATGAGCAGTTCTTC.

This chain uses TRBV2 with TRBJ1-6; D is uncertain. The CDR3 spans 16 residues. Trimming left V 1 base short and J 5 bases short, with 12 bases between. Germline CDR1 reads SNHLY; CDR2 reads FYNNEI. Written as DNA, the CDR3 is TGTGCCAGCAGTGAAGGAGCAGGTTGGGATAATTCACCCCTCCACTTT. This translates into CASSEGAGWDNSPLHF.

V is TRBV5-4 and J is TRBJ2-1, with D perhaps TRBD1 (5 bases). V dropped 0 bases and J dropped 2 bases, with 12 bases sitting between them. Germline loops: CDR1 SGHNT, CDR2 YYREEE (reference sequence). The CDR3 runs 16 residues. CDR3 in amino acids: CASSLGTGAPYNEQFF. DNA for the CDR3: TGTGCCAGCAGCTTGGGTACAGGTGCCCCCTACAATGAGCAGTTCTTC.

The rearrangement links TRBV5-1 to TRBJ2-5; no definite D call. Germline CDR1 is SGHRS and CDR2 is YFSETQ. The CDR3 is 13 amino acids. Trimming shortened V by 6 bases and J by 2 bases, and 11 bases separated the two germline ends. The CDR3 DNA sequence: TGCGCCAGCACGGAGATCGGTCAAGAGACCCAGTACTTC. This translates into CASTEIGQETQYF.

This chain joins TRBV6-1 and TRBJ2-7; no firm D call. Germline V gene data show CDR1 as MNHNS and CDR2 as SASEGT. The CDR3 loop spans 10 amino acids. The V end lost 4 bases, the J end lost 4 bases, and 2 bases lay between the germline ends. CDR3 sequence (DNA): TGTGCCAGCAGTGTATACGAGCAGTACTTC. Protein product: CASSVYEQYF.

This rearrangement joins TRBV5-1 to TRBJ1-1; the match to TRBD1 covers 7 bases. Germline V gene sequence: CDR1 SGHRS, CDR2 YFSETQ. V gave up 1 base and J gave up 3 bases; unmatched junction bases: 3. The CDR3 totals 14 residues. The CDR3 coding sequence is TGCGCCAGCAGCTTGATCAGGGGGGACACTGAAGCTTTCTTT. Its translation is CASSLIRGDTEAFF.

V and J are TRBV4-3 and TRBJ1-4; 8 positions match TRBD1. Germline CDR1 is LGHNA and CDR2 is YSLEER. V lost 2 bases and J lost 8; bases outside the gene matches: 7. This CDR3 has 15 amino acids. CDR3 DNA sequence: TGCGCCAGCAGCCAAAGAGGACAGGGAAAGGAAAAACTGTTTTTT. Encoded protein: CASSQRGQGKEKLFF.

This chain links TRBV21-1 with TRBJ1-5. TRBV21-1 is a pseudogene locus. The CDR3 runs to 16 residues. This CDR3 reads CASIGKAGGSNQPQHF. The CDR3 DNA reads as TGTGCCAGCATAGGGAAGGCTGGGGGGAGCAATCAGCCCCAGCATTTT.

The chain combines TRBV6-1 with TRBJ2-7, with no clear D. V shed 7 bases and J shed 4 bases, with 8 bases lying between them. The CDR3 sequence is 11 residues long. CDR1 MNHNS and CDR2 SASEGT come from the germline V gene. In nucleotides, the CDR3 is TGTGCCAGCACCCAAATGTACGAGCAGTACTTC. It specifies CASTQMYEQYF.

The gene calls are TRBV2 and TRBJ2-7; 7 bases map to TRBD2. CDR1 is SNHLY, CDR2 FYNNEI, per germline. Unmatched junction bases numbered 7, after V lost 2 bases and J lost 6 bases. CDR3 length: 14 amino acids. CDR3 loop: CASSEWTGGSEQYF. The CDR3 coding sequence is TGTGCCAGCAGTGAATGGACGGGGGGTTCCGAGCAGTACTTC.

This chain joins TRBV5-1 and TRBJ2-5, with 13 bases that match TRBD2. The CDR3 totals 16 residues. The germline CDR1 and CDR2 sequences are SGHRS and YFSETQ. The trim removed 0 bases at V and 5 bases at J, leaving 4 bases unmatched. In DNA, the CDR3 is TGCGCCAGCAGCTTGGGGACTAGCGGGAGTTTGGAGACCCAGTACTTC. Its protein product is CASSLGTSGSLETQYF.

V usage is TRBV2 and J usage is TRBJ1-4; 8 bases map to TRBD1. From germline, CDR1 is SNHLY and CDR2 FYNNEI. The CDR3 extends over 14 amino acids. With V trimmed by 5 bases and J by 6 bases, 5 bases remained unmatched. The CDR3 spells CASSWTGKDEKLFF. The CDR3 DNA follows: TGTGCCAGCAGTTGGACAGGGAAGGATGAAAAACTGTTTTTT.

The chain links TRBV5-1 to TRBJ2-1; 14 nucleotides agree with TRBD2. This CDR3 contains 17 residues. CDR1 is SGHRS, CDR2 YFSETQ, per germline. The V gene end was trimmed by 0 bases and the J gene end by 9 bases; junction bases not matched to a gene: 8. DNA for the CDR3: TGCGCCAGCAGCTTGGTCACGGGACTAGCGGGAGCGGGTGAGCAGTTCTTC. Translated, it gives CASSLVTGLAGAGEQFF.

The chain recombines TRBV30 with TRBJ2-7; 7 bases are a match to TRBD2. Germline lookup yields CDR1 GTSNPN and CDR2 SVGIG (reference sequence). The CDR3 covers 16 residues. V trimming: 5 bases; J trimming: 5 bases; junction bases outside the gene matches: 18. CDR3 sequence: CAWQSGGGYFRDEQYF. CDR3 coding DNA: TGTGCCTGGCAAAGCGGCGGGGGTTACTTTCGGGACGAGCAGTACTTC.

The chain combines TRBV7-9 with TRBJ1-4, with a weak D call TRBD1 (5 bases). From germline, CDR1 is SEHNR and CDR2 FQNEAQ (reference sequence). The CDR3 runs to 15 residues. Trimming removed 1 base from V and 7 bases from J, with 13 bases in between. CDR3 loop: CASSLDAGGGEKLFF. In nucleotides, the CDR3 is TGTGCCAGCAGCTTAGACGCCGGGGGAGGTGAAAAACTGTTTTTT.

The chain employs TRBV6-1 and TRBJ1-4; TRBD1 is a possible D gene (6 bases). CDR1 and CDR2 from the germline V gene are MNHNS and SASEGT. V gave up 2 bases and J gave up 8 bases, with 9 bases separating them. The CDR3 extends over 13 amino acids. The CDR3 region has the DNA TGTGCCAGCAGTGAACAGGGGAACGAAAAACTGTTTTTT. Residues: CASSEQGNEKLFF.

The CDR3 nucleotides are TGTGCCAGCAGCTCTGGAGGGCGGGGGGATACGCAGTATTTT. Translating gives CASSSGGRGDTQYF. The rearrangement joins TRBV5-6 to TRBJ2-3; 7 positions agree with TRBD2. CDR3 length: 14 amino acids. J lost 6 bases, V lost 3 bases, and 7 bases had no gene match. Germline loops: CDR1 SGHDT, CDR2 YYEEEE.

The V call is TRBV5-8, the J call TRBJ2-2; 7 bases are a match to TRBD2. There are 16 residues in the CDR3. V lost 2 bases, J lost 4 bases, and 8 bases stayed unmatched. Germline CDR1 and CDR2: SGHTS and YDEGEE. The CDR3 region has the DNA TGTGCCAGCAGCTTCGATGGGAGGGTGCCCACCGGGGAGCTGTTTTTT. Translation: CASSFDGRVPTGELFF.

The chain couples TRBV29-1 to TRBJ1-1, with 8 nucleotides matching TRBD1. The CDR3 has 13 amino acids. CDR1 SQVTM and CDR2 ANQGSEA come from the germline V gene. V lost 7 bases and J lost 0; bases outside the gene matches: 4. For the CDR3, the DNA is TGCAGCGCTGGACAGGGAATGAACACTGAAGCTTTCTTT. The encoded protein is CSAGQGMNTEAFF.